This paragraph covers one T cell receptor (beta chain) sequence. CDR3 size: 16 residues. V dropped 6 bases and J dropped 3 bases, with 24 bases sitting between them. Germline CDR1 SQVTM, CDR2 ANQGSEA. The data originate from a study of blood T cell repertoires in COVID-19. For the study at large: Acute and convalescent COVID-19 specimens originated in the United States, Italy and Spain.

The protocol was immunoSEQ multiplex PCR, while the TCRdb copy is restricted to in-frame clones and leaves out a portion. There are 120,000 to 150,000 clones in the sample; 80% to 90% occur only once, and 3% to 3.5% lies in the top ten. Everyone who took part was roughly 18 to 89 years old, and they came from about two dozen US areas. Cohorts were determined from participant-reported clinical history. The source material was PBMCs or T cells enriched from blood (not recorded which). V gene TRBV29-1 combines with J gene TRBJ2-7, with a tentative D call TRBD2 (7 bases). The clonotype comes from a woman in her forties or fifties with acute COVID-19. The CDR3 sequence is CSVEWAEGGRNYEQYF. The CDR3 DNA reads as TGCAGCGTCGAGTGGGCGGAGGGGGGGAGAAACTACGAGCAGTACTTC.